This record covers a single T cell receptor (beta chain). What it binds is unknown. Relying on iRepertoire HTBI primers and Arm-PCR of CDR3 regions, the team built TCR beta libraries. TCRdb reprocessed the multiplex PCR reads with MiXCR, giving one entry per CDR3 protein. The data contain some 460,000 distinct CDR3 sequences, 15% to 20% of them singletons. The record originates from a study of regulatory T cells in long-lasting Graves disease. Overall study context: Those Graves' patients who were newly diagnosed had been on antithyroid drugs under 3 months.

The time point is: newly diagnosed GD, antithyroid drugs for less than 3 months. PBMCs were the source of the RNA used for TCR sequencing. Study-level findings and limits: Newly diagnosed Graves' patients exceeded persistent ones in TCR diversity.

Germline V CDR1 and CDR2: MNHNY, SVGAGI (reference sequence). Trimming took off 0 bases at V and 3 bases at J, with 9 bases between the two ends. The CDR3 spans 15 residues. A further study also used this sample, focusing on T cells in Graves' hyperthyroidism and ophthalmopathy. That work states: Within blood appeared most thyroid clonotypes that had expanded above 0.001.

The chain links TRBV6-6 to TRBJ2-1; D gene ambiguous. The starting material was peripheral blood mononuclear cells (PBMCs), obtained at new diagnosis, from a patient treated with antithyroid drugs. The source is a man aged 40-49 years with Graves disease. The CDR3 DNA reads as TGTGCCAGCAGTTACTCGATGGCTAACTACAATGAGCAGTTCTTC. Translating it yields CASSYSMANYNEQFF.